This TCR beta chain is drawn from a study of long-term antiretroviral therapy in people with HIV (dated by TCRdb to between 2022 and 2023). About the investigation overall: The earliest samples were collected about a decade before the 2015 WHO recommendation for immediate ART, when ART was typically delayed until CD4 counts fell. This retrospective serial study examined whether starting ART and sustained HIV suppression were associated with changes in the composition and diversity of the TRB repertoire in peripheral blood. A total of around 200 cryopreserved PBMC samples were contributed to the cohort by 30 adults with confirmed HIV infection, with samples collected serially over a mean of roughly six years (range 1-12). Of the 30 or so participants with HIV, about twelve were female. Test extractions of a monoclonal T-cell line alongside fewer than 40 polyclonal samples showed no cross-contamination during QIAcube processing.

To be included, a participant needed at least one PBMC sample from before ART initiation plus at least two post-ART samples. Every participant with HIV received treatment in the United States of America. Before DNA extraction, cryopreserved samples of roughly 1-10 million PBMC were thawed and washed. At the time of the earliest PBMC sample for each participant with HIV, ages ranged from roughly 23 to 60 years. PBMC samples were contributed by each participant from 1-4 timepoints before ART initiation and 2-8 timepoints after ART initiation, with a median of 7 samples. Serial HIV viral load, CD4+ T-cell count, ART history and demographic data were obtained for every participant. Using a Qiagen kit on a QIAcube, genomic DNA was extracted from unsorted PBMC, with samples processed in batches of 12. The immunoSEQ hsTCRB v3.0 assay was used at survey level resolution to sequence the TRB variable region. A depth of roughly 35,000-50,000 T-cell genomes per sample was targeted for TRB sequencing. An Illumina MiSeq with a v3 150-cycle kit was used to sequence the pooled TRB libraries. On the study's bioinformatics: Repertoire analysis ran in R within a reproducible Nextflow workflow covering QC, data transformation and analysis. LymphoSeq2, an R package for exploring AIRR-Seq data, was used to implement custom analyses. A few samples yielding fewer than 5000 total TRB sequences were excluded, leaving more than 150 analyzed HIV repertoires. Among the roughly 180 retained HIV repertoires, 55 to 65 were collected before ART initiation and approximately 130 after ART initiation. Repertoires were downsampled to 5000 TRB nucleotide sequences, and summary statistics were averaged over 100 downsampling iterations. TRB sequences were retained for analysis only if CDR3 regions of at least seven amino acids were present. Diversity was assessed using a clonality score derived from Shannon entropy and using the Gini coefficient. Repertoire networks linked the top 5000 CDR3 amino acid sequences whenever two sequences differed by an edit distance of one. For TRB CDR3 amino acid sequences, GLIPH2 was used to predict antigen specificity groups and MHC restriction. To flag known CMV, EBV, HIV or tissue antigen associations, CDR3 amino acid sequences were matched against VDJdb and McPAS-TCR. Pre-ART, post-ART and control groups were compared with Wilcoxon signed-rank tests and Holm-Bonferroni correction. Imported from immuneACCESS, the table was reduced by TCRdb to in-frame sequences with V and J called. These copies leave out some clones; in studies compared against another copy, an unresolved V gene accounts for under half, and the cause of the remainder is not known. V and J calls plus clone size are reproduced from that table; the DNA served to infer D and trimming. The sample table lists some 38,000 clones, over 80% of them with a count of one. The ten largest clones capture about 5% of the sample.

As concerns this clone: No antigen is known for it. No much larger clone exists at a distance of one base, and base qualities are not known.

The study at large found these results: Because cell numbers in pre-ART samples were limited, unsorted PBMC were profiled instead of sorted CD4+ and CD8+ T cells. The repertoire was dominated across all time points by expanded TRB clones identified before ART initiation, although this dominance was seen to fluctuate and to decrease in many PLHIV after ART. Since PBMC availability was limited, sequencing covered only the TCR beta chain, with no alpha chain pairing. No data were available on ART adherence, viral resistance or therapy changes, limiting inferences about post-ART repertoire changes. The samples span the years 2004 to 2017, and the ART regimens used at that time may not be as effective as current regimens. A significant increase in TRB diversity was found to be associated with ART initiation, although TRB diversity was observed to remain significantly below that of transplant donor controls even after long-term ART. CDR3 length ranges in HIV repertoires were narrower than in controls, and network structure suggested an antigen-experienced repertoire with only a slight naive shift after ART.

This clonotype was sampled from a man aged 18-30 years with HIV. Sequences were derived from unsorted PBMCs, sampled 1.5 years after starting antiretroviral therapy.

The DNA is as follows: TGTGCCAGCAGCCCAAGCGGTTACTCCTACAATGAGCAGTTCTTC. It is translated as CASSPSGYSYNEQFF. Here the chain combines TRBV6-6 and TRBJ2-1; perhaps TRBD2 is the D gene, with 5 bases matching. V is reduced by 6 bases and J by 0 bases, leaving a spacing of 12 bases between them. As encoded in the germline V gene (reference sequence), CDR1 is MNHNY while CDR2 is SVGAGI. From cysteine to phenylalanine, the CDR3 is 15 amino acids long. Only the CDR3 portion is preserved as DNA: 45 bases, with reading frame beginning at the first base.